The 2 T cell receptor beta chains in this list originate from one sample, sequenced in a study of T cell responses to AZD1222 COVID-19 vaccine. TCRdb keeps only in-frame clones here, not all; method: immunoSEQ multiplex PCR. Here the sample spans 45,000 or so clones, approximately 83% being singletons. The specimen was peripheral blood, collected on day 0 of AZD1222 vaccination. All receptors come from an adult in good health.

J is TRBJ2-6 and V is TRBV4-1, with 7 positions matching TRBD2. Looked up from germline, CDR1 is MGHRA and CDR2 is YSYEKL. Trimming removed 3 bases from V and 6 bases from J; junction bases left unmatched: 17. The CDR3 has 19 residues. The CDR3: CASSQEPRREPSEANVLTF. DNA of the CDR3: TGCGCCAGCAGCCAGGAACCCAGGCGGGAGCCGAGTGAGGCCAACGTCCTGACTTTC.

CDR3 sequence: CASSQGAARQGVRNTIYF. CDR3 nucleotides: TGCGCCAGCAGCCAAGGCGCGGCCAGACAGGGCGTTAGAAACACCATATATTTT. The chain carries TRBV4-1 and TRBJ1-3, with TRBD1 matching over 7 bases. Trimming removed 1 base from V and 5 bases from J; junction bases left unmatched: 14. The CDR3 is made up of 18 amino acids. Germline CDR1 reads MGHRA; CDR2 reads YSYEKL.